These 15 T cell receptor beta chains originate from one sample sequenced in a study of OX40 agonist ivuxolimab in advanced cancers. This table comes from immunoSEQ multiplex PCR, and its TCRdb copy is limited to in-frame clones, with some not included. Altogether about 40,000 clones are present, 82% being singletons, with the ten largest covering 20% to 25%. The sample was CD4+ or CD8+ T cells sorted from blood, taken in a trial of the OX40 agonist ivuxolimab. Every receptor here comes from an adult with an advanced solid tumor such as melanoma, head and neck, liver or kidney cancer.

This rearrangement joins TRBV6-5 to TRBJ2-1, with TRBD2 identical over 10 bases. Per germline, CDR1 MNHEY and CDR2 SVGAGI. The CDR3 totals 14 residues. The V and J ends lost 8 bases and 4 bases, in that order; junction bases with no gene match: 5. The CDR3 spells CASRGLAEYNEQFF. The CDR3, as DNA: TGTGCCAGCCGTGGACTAGCGGAGTACAATGAGCAGTTCTTC.

Only one count was recorded for this clone. V gene TRBV4-1 combines with J gene TRBJ2-1, with 11 bases fitting TRBD1. Germline lookup yields CDR1 MGHRA and CDR2 YSYEKL. V was clipped by 1 base and J by 0 bases; unmatched bases: 2. CDR3 length: 17 residues. The CDR3 region has the DNA TGCGCCAGCAGCCAAGCCGGGACAGGGGGCTCCTACAATGAGCAGTTCTTC. It encodes CASSQAGTGGSYNEQFF.

The chain has TRBV14 and TRBJ1-6; perhaps TRBD1 as D (5 bases). Looked up from germline, CDR1 is SGHDN and CDR2 is FVKESK. The CDR3 length is 20 residues. The germline V and J ends were trimmed by 1 base and 4 bases, with 23 bases remaining between them. The CDR3 reads CASSQASTASLNPYNSPLHF. CDR3 nucleotides: TGTGCCAGCAGCCAAGCTTCGACAGCTTCCCTTAACCCTTATAATTCACCCCTCCACTTT.

The gene calls are TRBV7-8 and TRBJ2-7; 7 bases are a match to TRBD1. The CDR3 has 14 amino acids. Germline loops: CDR1 SGHVS, CDR2 FQNEAQ. V dropped 3 bases and J dropped 0; count of bases not matched to a gene: 2. CDR3 protein: CASSLGTASYEQYF. The CDR3 bases are TGTGCCAGCAGCTTGGGGACAGCCTCCTACGAGCAGTACTTC.

The chain combines TRBV5-1 with TRBJ2-3, with 12 positions matching TRBD2. The CDR3 runs 14 residues. Germline assignment: CDR1 SGHRS and CDR2 YFSETQ. Unmatched junction bases numbered 0, after V lost 1 base and J lost 6 bases. CDR3: CASSLTSGGDTQYF. The CDR3 DNA is TGCGCCAGCAGCTTGACTAGCGGGGGGGATACGCAGTATTTT.

The V call is TRBV7-2, the J call TRBJ2-1; TRBD2 agrees at 12 bases. CDR1 and CDR2 from the germline V gene are SGHTA and FQGNSA. The ends lost 2 bases at V and 6 bases at J; junction bases unmatched: 14. The CDR3 spans 19 residues. The CDR3 reads CASSLKPSGRALFGNEQFF. The CDR3 DNA follows: TGTGCCAGCAGCTTAAAGCCTAGCGGGAGGGCCCTCTTCGGCAATGAGCAGTTCTTC.

The rearrangement links TRBV11-2 to TRBJ2-7, with D unresolved. Looked up from germline, CDR1 is SGHAT and CDR2 is FQNNGV. V was pared by 5 bases and J by 3 bases, with 14 bases between. The CDR3 loop spans 14 amino acids. The CDR3 nucleotides read TGTGCCAGCAGCCACACAAACACCAACTACGAGCAGTACTTC. Protein sequence: CASSHTNTNYEQYF.

The genes are TRBV15 and TRBJ2-3; D is unclear. This CDR3 region has 14 residues. The V end was cut by 1 base, the J end by 2 bases, with 7 bases between. Germline loops: CDR1 LNHNV, CDR2 YYDKDF (reference sequence). The CDR3 protein is CATSRARNTDTQYF. The CDR3 coding sequence is TGTGCCACCAGCAGAGCAAGGAACACAGATACGCAGTATTTT.

This clone showed up just once. The rearrangement links TRBV2 to TRBJ2-1; no reliable D call. The CDR3 covers 14 residues. Deletions cut 4 bases from V and 7 bases from J, with 14 bases between. The germline CDR1 and CDR2 sequences are SNHLY and FYNNEI. The CDR3 sequence: CASSVTAPPNEQFF. DNA of the CDR3: TGTGCCAGCAGTGTTACAGCCCCTCCAAATGAGCAGTTCTTC.

V and J are TRBV28 and TRBJ2-3; D unresolved. CDR1 is MDHEN and CDR2 is SYDVKM in the germline V gene. Between the trimmed V and J ends, which lost 3 bases and 6 bases, there was a span of 4 bases. CDR3 length: 11 amino acids. The CDR3 bases are TGTGCCAGCAGTTTTGTTGATACGCAGTATTTT. It is translated as CASSFVDTQYF.

The chain uses TRBV5-8 and TRBJ2-5; D possibly uses TRBD1 or TRBD2 (5 bases each). The V gene lost 5 bases and the J gene lost 4 bases, with 12 bases spanning the gap. The length of the CDR3 is 13 residues. Germline V gene data show CDR1 as SGHTS and CDR2 as YDEGEE. The CDR3 here is CASRTGTGETQYF. The CDR3 nucleotides read TGTGCCAGCAGGACCGGGACCGGAGAGACCCAGTACTTC.

The sample holds a few counts of this clone. Other nucleotide sequences from this sample produce the same CDR3. The chain carries TRBV9 and TRBJ2-1; no clear D. The CDR3 has 15 amino acids. The germline V gene encodes CDR1 SGDLS and CDR2 YYNGEE. The ends were cut back, 0 bases at V and 2 bases at J, with 9 bases in the middle. Here the CDR3 DNA reads TGTGCCAGCAGCGTAGAAAGATGGGCCTACAATGAGCAGTTCTTC. Translated, it gives CASSVERWAYNEQFF.

The chain combines TRBV4-1 with TRBJ1-5; no definite D call. This CDR3 comprises 16 residues. CDR1 is MGHRA, CDR2 YSYEKL, per germline. V was shortened by 4 bases and J by 4 bases, with 17 bases between the two germline ends. CDR3 protein: CASSRVPGGKNQPQHF. In DNA, the CDR3 is TGCGCCAGCAGCCGCGTGCCGGGTGGAAAGAATCAGCCCCAGCATTTT.

This clone has just a few counts. This chain joins TRBV7-9 and TRBJ2-7, with D possibly TRBD2 on 5 matching bases. V was trimmed by 4 bases and J by 1 base, leaving 14 bases between them. The CDR3 consists of 15 residues. CDR1 SEHNR and CDR2 FQNEAQ come from the germline V gene (reference sequence). The DNA of the CDR3 is TGTGCCAGCAGCTCGGCCTGGACGGGATCCTACGAGCAGTACTTC. Protein sequence: CASSSAWTGSYEQYF.

The CDR3 nucleotides are TGCGCCAGCAGCTGGGGACGGGGCGGGGTCTACGAGCAGTACTTC. Protein: CASSWGRGGVYEQYF. The chain recombines TRBV5-1 with TRBJ2-7; possibly TRBD2 for D (6 bases). The V end lost 3 bases, the J end lost 3 bases, and 16 bases lay between the germline ends. The CDR3 contains 15 residues. Germline CDR1 is SGHRS and CDR2 is YFSETQ.